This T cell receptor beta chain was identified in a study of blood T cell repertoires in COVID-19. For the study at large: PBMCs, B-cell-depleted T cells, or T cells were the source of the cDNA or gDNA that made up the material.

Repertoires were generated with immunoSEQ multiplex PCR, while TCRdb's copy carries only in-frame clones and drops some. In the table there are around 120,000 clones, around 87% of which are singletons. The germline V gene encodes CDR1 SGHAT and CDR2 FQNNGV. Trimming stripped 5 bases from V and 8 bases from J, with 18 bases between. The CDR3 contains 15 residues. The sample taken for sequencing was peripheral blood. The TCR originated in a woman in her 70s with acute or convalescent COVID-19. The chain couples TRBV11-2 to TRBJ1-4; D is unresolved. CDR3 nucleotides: TGTGCCAGCAGCCGCCAATCATATAGAGGGGAAAAACTGTTTTTT. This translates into CASSRQSYRGEKLFF.